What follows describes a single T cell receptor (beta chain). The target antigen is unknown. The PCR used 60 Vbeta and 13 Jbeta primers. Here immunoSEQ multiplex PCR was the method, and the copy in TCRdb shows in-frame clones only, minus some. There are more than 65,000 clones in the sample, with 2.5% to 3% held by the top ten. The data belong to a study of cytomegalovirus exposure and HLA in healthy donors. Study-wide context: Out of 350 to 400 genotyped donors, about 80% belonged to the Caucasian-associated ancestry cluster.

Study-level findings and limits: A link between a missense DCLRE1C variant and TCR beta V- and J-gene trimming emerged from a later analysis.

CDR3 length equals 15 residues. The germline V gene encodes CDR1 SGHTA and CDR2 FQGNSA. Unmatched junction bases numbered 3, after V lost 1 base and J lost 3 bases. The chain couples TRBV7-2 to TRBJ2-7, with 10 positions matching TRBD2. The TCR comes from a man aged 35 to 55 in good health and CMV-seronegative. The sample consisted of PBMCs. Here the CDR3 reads CASSLELAGSYEQYF. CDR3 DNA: TGTGCCAGCAGCTTAGAACTAGCGGGGAGCTACGAGCAGTACTTC.